This T cell receptor beta chain originates from a study of response to subunit inactivated influenza vaccine. Findings and limits, study-wide: A suggestion made by the authors is that each seasonal influenza vaccination recruits few new T cells.

TCRdb analysed the RT-PCR reads with MiXCR anew, one entry per CDR3 protein. The sample holds a few hundred thousand distinct CDR3 sequences, 12% seen once. The germline CDR1 and CDR2 sequences are SEHNR and FQNEAQ (reference sequence). V was shortened by 3 bases and J by 6 bases, with 12 bases between the two germline ends. The CDR3 totals 14 residues. Points on this clonotype: Its specificity is not known.

The chain has TRBV7-9 and TRBJ2-1; D not certain. The receptor comes from a man over 45 who received an inactivated influenza vaccine. The material sequenced was non-naive T cells sorted from PBMCs, taken roughly 15 days before vaccination. CDR3 protein: CASSLREEVNEQFF. The CDR3 DNA sequence: TGTGCCAGCAGCTTGAGAGAGGAAGTCAATGAGCAGTTCTTC.